Below are 24 T cell receptor beta chains sequenced from a single sample in a study of T cell clonality in common variable immunodeficiency. Sequencing was performed with immunoSEQ multiplex PCR; in TCRdb, only in-frame clones are kept and a portion is missing. Recorded here are some 50,000 clones, none singletons. The specimen sequenced was peripheral blood mononuclear cells. The receptors come from a person aged 18 to 70 in good health.

This clone was counted ten times or more. Partial CDR3 DNA: TGCAGTGCTAGAGGTCCGGGTAACGCAGATACG. It specifies CSARGPGNADT. The whole CDR3 sequence is CSARGPGNADTQYF. V is TRBV20-1 and J is TRBJ2-3; D is undetermined. Read sequence stops 3 residues before the CDR3 end, and the germline J gene provides the missing end. The CDR3 has 14 residues. From germline, CDR1 is DFQATT and CDR2 SNEGSKA (reference sequence). The V end lost 1 base, the J end lost 4 bases, and 12 bases lay between the germline ends.

This clone was seen repeatedly, ten times or more. The missing CDR3 end, 3 residues past where the read stops, is filled in from the germline J gene. V and J are TRBV7-9 and TRBJ2-4; possibly TRBD2 for D (6 bases). Trimming removed 5 bases from V and 6 bases from J, with 17 bases in between. Germline loops: CDR1 SEHNR, CDR2 FQNEAQ (reference sequence). The CDR3 consists of 15 residues. CDR3 bases read: TGTGCCAGCAGCCCCCCCGGGGGACGGGGAAACATT. Amino acid sequence: CASSPPGGRGNI. The entire CDR3 is CASSPPGGRGNIQYF.

The table lists this clone with many counts. The read ends 3 residues before the CDR3 terminus; that terminus is restored from the germline J gene. This rearrangement joins TRBV4-2 to TRBJ1-3; 9 bases match TRBD1. Germline CDR1 is LGHNA and CDR2 is YNFKEQ. V shed 0 bases, J shed 2 bases, and the junction held 5 bases outside the gene matches. This CDR3 spans 17 amino acids. This CDR3 reads CASSQDRGTGTGNTIYF. Incomplete CDR3 DNA: TGTGCCAGCAGCCAAGACCGAGGGACAGGGACTGGAAACACC.

This clone has ten or more counts. Read data end 3 residues before the CDR3 end; the end is taken from the germline J gene. The J gene is TRBJ2-5, the V gene TRBV2; 8 bases are a match to TRBD2. The CDR3 is 12 amino acids. J lost 7 bases, V lost 6 bases, and 4 bases had no gene match. Germline lookup yields CDR1 SNHLY and CDR2 FYNNEI. The CDR3 here is CASSGLAGTQYF. The sequenced CDR3 bases are TGTGCCAGCAGCGGACTAGCCGGGACC.

This clone was observed at least ten times. The read stops 3 residues short of the end of the CDR3; the missing end is completed from the germline J gene. The chain couples TRBV7-6 to TRBJ1-1; 10 bases line up with TRBD1. With 3 bases clipped from V and 4 bases from J, the junction kept 5 bases outside the gene matches. The CDR3 extends over 15 amino acids. The germline V gene has CDR1 SGHVS and CDR2 FNYEAQ. The CDR3 protein is CASSFGTGATTEAFF. The covered CDR3 bases are TGTGCCAGCAGCTTTGGGACAGGGGCCACCACTGAA.

This clone was recorded at least ten times. The observed sequence ends 3 residues before the CDR3 terminus, with the missing tail filled in from the germline J gene. The genes are TRBV29-1 and TRBJ2-5, with D perhaps TRBD1 (6 bases). This CDR3 has 14 residues. V lost 4 bases and J 2 bases, leaving 14 bases between the germline ends. CDR1 and CDR2 from the germline V gene are SQVTM and ANQGSEA. The sequenced part of the CDR3 DNA is TGCAGCGTTGCAGAGGGGACATTTCAAGAGACC. Translating gives CSVAEGTFQET. The whole CDR3 is CSVAEGTFQETQYF.

This clone was detected ten times or more. The read stops 3 residues short of the end of the CDR3; the missing end is completed from the germline J gene. The chain joins TRBV6-2 or TRBV6-3 to TRBJ2-1, with D maybe TRBD1 (7 bases). CDR3 length equals 16 residues. V lost 6 bases, J lost 5 bases, and 20 bases lay in between. Germline lookup yields CDR1 MNHEY and CDR2 SVGEGT. The CDR3 loop is CASSPGGGTVNNEQFF. The part of the CDR3 DNA that was read is TGTGCCAGCAGCCCTGGAGGGGGGACAGTTAACAATGAG.

There are many counts of this clone. The CDR3 end is not reached by the read, which stops 3 residues before it; the germline J gene fills it in. This chain connects TRBV30 to TRBJ2-7, with TRBD2 identical over 8 bases. Germline V gene lookup returns CDR1 GTSNPN and CDR2 SVGIG (reference sequence). V was pared by 0 bases and J by 3 bases, with 7 bases of the junction left unmatched. This CDR3 spans 15 amino acids. CDR3 DNA (partial): TGTGCCTGGAGTGTAGTAACTAGCGGAGGCTACGAG. Its translation is CAWSVVTSGGYE. The CDR3, in full, reads CAWSVVTSGGYEQYF.

On this clone: The read gets to within 3 residues of the CDR3 end, and the germline J gene fills in the rest. V usage is TRBV5-1 and J usage is TRBJ2-3; 9 positions match TRBD2. The V and J ends lost 4 bases and 5 bases, in that order; junction bases with no gene match: 8. CDR3 length: 15 amino acids. Germline CDR1 reads SGHRS; CDR2 reads YFSETQ. The CDR3 sequence is CASSPVAGDVDTQYF. The CDR3 bases that were read are TGCGCCAGCAGCCCCGTAGCGGGAGATGTAGATACG.

The sample holds many counts of this clone. The sequence runs out 3 residues before the end of the CDR3; the remainder is reconstructed from the germline J gene. The chain is built from TRBV20-1 and TRBJ1-2, with a possible D match to TRBD1 (5 bases). Trimming shortened V by 6 bases and J by 0 bases, and 11 bases separated the two germline ends. The CDR3 is 13 amino acids. Germline CDR1 reads DFQATT; CDR2 reads SNEGSKA (reference sequence). The DNA read from the CDR3 is TGCAGTGCACAGACAGAGACTAACTATGGC. Translating it yields CSAQTETNYG. In full, the CDR3 is CSAQTETNYGYTF.

This clone was counted at least ten times. The CDR3 is cut off 3 residues early in the read; its end comes from the germline J gene. The V gene is TRBV18, the J gene TRBJ2-3, with D possibly TRBD2 on 5 matching bases. Germline V gene lookup returns CDR1 KGHSH and CDR2 LQKENI. The CDR3 consists of 15 residues. V dropped 5 bases and J dropped 0 bases, with 12 bases sitting between them. The DNA read from the CDR3 is TGTGCCAGCTCAACACAAAGAGGGAGCACAGATACG. Amino acid sequence: CASSTQRGSTDT. The entire CDR3 reads CASSTQRGSTDTQYF.

This clone was detected only a few times. The read falls 3 residues short of the CDR3 end, and the missing part is taken from the germline J gene. The chain is built from TRBV7-8 and TRBJ2-7; TRBD1 matches 7 bases. The J segment lost 0 bases and the V segment lost 3 bases, leaving 5 bases of the junction unmatched. Germline V gene sequence: CDR1 SGHVS, CDR2 FQNEAQ. The CDR3 loop spans 15 amino acids. The DNA read from the CDR3 is TGTGCCAGCAGCTTTTACAGGGGAAACTCCTACGAG. Protein product: CASSFYRGNSYE. The CDR3 in its entirety is CASSFYRGNSYEQYF.

This clone was counted at least ten times. An end of the junction differs from the germline gene, which may be a read error. The missing CDR3 end, 3 residues past where the read stops, is filled in from the germline J gene. This chain uses TRBV20-1 with TRBJ1-2; tentatively, D is TRBD1 (6 bases). Per germline, CDR1 DFQATT and CDR2 SNEGSKA (reference sequence). The CDR3 is 14 amino acids. The sequenced CDR3 bases are TGCAGTGCTAAAATCACAGGGCGAGACTACGGC. It translates to CSAKITGRDYG. The full CDR3 reads CSAKITGRDYGYTF.

Concerning this clone itself: Read sequence stops 3 residues before the CDR3 end, and the germline J gene provides the missing end. This chain links TRBV7-9 with TRBJ1-1, with 7 bases aligning to TRBD1. The V gene's germline CDR1 is SEHNR and CDR2 FQNEAQ (reference sequence). The CDR3 sequence is 15 residues long. CDR3 protein: CASSFRGTDQETAFF. CDR3 bases read: TGTGCCAGCAGCTTCCGAGGGACAGATCAAGAGACC.

This clone came up many times. The CDR3 loop is CASSTTSASYEQYF. CDR3 DNA, as far as it was read: TGTGCCAGCAGCACTACTAGCGCCTCCTACGAG. The chain recombines TRBV11-2 with TRBJ2-7, with TRBD2 matching 7 bases. The CDR3 end falls 3 residues outside the read, so it is completed with the germline J gene. This CDR3 spans 14 amino acids. Germline V CDR1 and CDR2: SGHAT, FQNNGV. J gave up 0 bases and V 5 bases, and 4 bases lay outside the gene matches.

This clone has at least ten counts. CDR3 bases read: TGCGCCAGCAGCCTCTACTACGAG. Translating it yields CASSLYYE. The entire CDR3 protein reads CASSLYYEQYF. The V call is TRBV5-1, the J call TRBJ2-7, with D hard to call. Read sequence stops 3 residues before the CDR3 end, and the germline J gene provides the missing end. The V end was cut by 4 bases, the J end by 3 bases, with 5 bases between. Germline V lookup: CDR1 SGHRS, CDR2 YFSETQ. The length of the CDR3 is 11 residues. Drawing the rest from reference TRBV5-1 and TRBJ2-7, the complete variable domain is KAGVTQTPRYLIKTRGQQVTLSCSPISGHRSVSWYQQTPGQGLQFLFEYFSETQRNKGNFPGRFSGRQFSNSRSEMNVSTLELGDSALYLCASSLYYEQYFGPGTRLTVT.

This clone was found many times. The sequenced part of the CDR3 DNA is TGTGCCAGTAGTCAAGGGGAGGGGGGGTACAATGAG. As protein: CASSQGEGGYNE. The whole CDR3 region reads CASSQGEGGYNEQFF. This chain joins TRBV19 and TRBJ2-1; D is possibly TRBD2 (7 bases). The CDR3 end falls 3 residues outside the read, so it is completed with the germline J gene. Trimming pared 5 bases from V and 4 bases from J, leaving 15 bases between. CDR3 size: 15 residues. The V gene's germline CDR1 is LNHDA and CDR2 SQIVND (reference sequence).

This clone was counted at least ten times. The read halts 3 residues ahead of the CDR3 end, with the missing end drawn from the germline J gene. The chain employs TRBV29-1 and TRBJ2-1, with no clear D. Trimming stripped 4 bases from V and 7 bases from J, with 11 bases between. This CDR3 contains 12 residues. Germline V CDR1 and CDR2: SQVTM, ANQGSEA. The CDR3 region is CSVGPVWNEQFF. CDR3 DNA (partial): TGCAGCGTTGGGCCCGTTTGGAATGAG.

This clone was detected many times. The CDR3 end is not reached by the read, which stops 3 residues before it; the germline J gene fills it in. The gene calls are TRBV20-1 and TRBJ2-1; 11 bases map to TRBD2. The CDR3 covers 19 residues. The V and J ends lost 6 bases and 2 bases, in that order; junction bases with no gene match: 18. Germline V gene data show CDR1 as DFQATT and CDR2 as SNEGSKA (reference sequence). The covered CDR3 bases are TGCAGTGCGGAGGGATCGGGACTAGCGGACAGAGGTGCCTACAATGAG. Amino acids: CSAEGSGLADRGAYNE. The whole CDR3 protein is CSAEGSGLADRGAYNEQFF.

This clone was seen at least ten times. Sequencing ends 3 residues short of the CDR3 end; the germline J gene provides the rest. V gene TRBV19 combines with J gene TRBJ2-7, with D possibly being TRBD1 (6 bases). V lost 4 bases and J lost 4, with 14 bases in between. Per germline, CDR1 LNHDA and CDR2 SQIVND (reference sequence). The CDR3 consists of 14 residues. CDR3 residues: CASSTSSQGYEQYF. The CDR3 DNA, read in part, is TGTGCCAGTAGTACCTCCTCACAGGGATACGAG.

This clone was found many times. The read is 3 residues too short to cover the CDR3 end, so that end is filled in from the germline J gene. The chain couples TRBV2 to TRBJ2-7; 8 bases line up with TRBD2. Per the germline V gene, CDR1 is SNHLY and CDR2 is FYNNEI. The V gene end was trimmed by 8 bases and the J gene end by 6 bases; junction bases not matched to a gene: 12. CDR3 length: 14 amino acids. Partial CDR3 DNA: TGTGCCAGCGCTAGAAGCGGGGGCTCCGCCGAG. As protein: CASARSGGSAE. The full CDR3 protein is CASARSGGSAEQYF.

This clone was observed a handful of times. The read finishes 3 residues shy of the CDR3 end, and the germline J gene is used to complete it. The chain recombines TRBV5-1 with TRBJ2-7, with D hard to call. V shed 1 base and J shed 3 bases, with 8 bases lying between them. Germline V gene data show CDR1 as SGHRS and CDR2 as YFSETQ. The CDR3 extends over 13 amino acids. The CDR3 spells CASSLYGLYEQYF. CDR3 bases read: TGCGCCAGCAGCTTGTACGGTCTCTACGAG.

This clone showed up just a few times. Sequencing ends 3 residues short of the CDR3 end; the germline J gene provides the rest. The chain links TRBV19 to TRBJ1-1; 7 bases match TRBD1. Germline values: CDR1 LNHDA, CDR2 SQIVND (reference sequence). V shed 5 bases, J shed 2 bases, and the junction held 5 bases outside the gene matches. The CDR3 length is 14 residues. The chain's CDR3 is CASSLGTVNTEAFF. CDR3 bases read: TGTGCCAGTAGTCTAGGGACAGTCAACACTGAA. The full variable domain, its missing parts supplied by reference TRBV19 and TRBJ1-1, is DGGITQSPKYLFRKEGQNVTLSCEQNLNHDAMYWYRQDPGQGLRLIYYSQIVNDFQKGDIAEGYSVSREKKESFPLTVTSAQKNPTAFYLCASSLGTVNTEAFFGQGTRLTVV.

In this sample, this clone turned up many times. The read finishes 3 residues shy of the CDR3 end, and the germline J gene is used to complete it. The chain uses TRBV18 and TRBJ2-2, with 7 bases that match TRBD1. V shed 4 bases and J 5 bases; nucleotides not matched to a gene: 4. The CDR3 length is 14 residues. Germline V gives CDR1 KGHSH, CDR2 LQKENI. This CDR3 reads CASSQGTDTGELFF. The sequenced CDR3 bases are TGTGCCAGCTCACAGGGGACAGATACCGGGGAG.